The 20 T cell receptor beta chains given below trace back to one sample, sequenced in a study of blood T cell repertoires in COVID-19. The protocol was immunoSEQ multiplex PCR, while the TCRdb copy is restricted to in-frame clones and leaves out a portion. The sample records roughly 120,000 clones, about nine tenths being singletons. Sequenced sample: peripheral blood. The receptors derive from a human donor in a cohort sampled during active COVID-19.

In this sample, this clone turned up once. The genes are TRBV10-1 and TRBJ2-3; the match to TRBD2 covers 9 bases. Germline loops: CDR1 WNHNN, CDR2 SYGVQD (reference sequence). This CDR3 comprises 15 residues. Trimming removed 1 base from V and 5 bases from J; junction bases left unmatched: 4. This chain's CDR3 is CASSELRGGLDTQYF. The CDR3 bases are TGCGCCAGCAGTGAGTTGCGGGGGGGCTTAGATACGCAGTATTTT.

The chain joins TRBV5-8 to TRBJ2-7, with D maybe TRBD1 (6 bases). With 4 bases removed from V and 10 bases from J, the gap between germline ends came to 15 bases. Germline V CDR1 and CDR2: SGHTS, YDEGEE. The CDR3 has 12 amino acids. The CDR3 region has the DNA TGTGCCAGCAGCGAAAGGACAGTTAGACAGTACTTC. This gives the protein CASSERTVRQYF. Full variable domain (remainder filled in from reference TRBV5-8 and TRBJ2-7): EAGVTQSPTHLIKTRGQQATLRCSPISGHTSVYWYQQALGLGLQFLLWYDEGEERNRGNFPPRFSGRQFPNYSSELNVNALELEDSALYLCASSERTVRQYFGPGTRLTVT.

This chain joins TRBV6-5 and TRBJ1-3, with D perhaps TRBD1 (6 bases). V lost 7 bases, J lost 0 bases, and 10 bases lay in between. CDR3 length: 14 amino acids. Germline V gene data show CDR1 as MNHEY and CDR2 as SVGAGI. The DNA for the CDR3 is TGTGCCAGCACCAGGGACAACTCTGGAAACACCATATATTTT. This translates into CASTRDNSGNTIYF.

The CDR3 loop reads CASSRFSLRSYNEQFF. The CDR3 bases are TGTGCCAGCAGCCGCTTTAGCCTACGCTCCTACAATGAGCAGTTCTTC. The V gene is TRBV3-1 (or the pseudogene TRBV3-2), the J gene TRBJ2-1, with D unclear. The CDR3 sequence is 16 residues long. V gave up 4 bases and J gave up 0 bases, with 13 bases separating them. Germline V gene lookup returns CDR1 LGHDT and CDR2 YNNKEL (reference sequence).

This chain connects TRBV2 to TRBJ2-2, with 10 bases matching TRBD1. Germline V gene lookup returns CDR1 SNHLY and CDR2 FYNNEI. J was trimmed by 0 bases and V by 8 bases; bases with no gene match: 27. CDR3 length equals 23 residues. The CDR3 loop is CASPILPRTGTGEVEANTGELFF. The DNA for the CDR3 is TGTGCCAGCCCTATTCTCCCACGGACCGGGACAGGGGAGGTCGAAGCGAACACCGGGGAGCTGTTTTTT.

CDR3 sequence (DNA): TGCGCCAGCAGCCCGACCCTCGGGACTAGCGGTCCGTCCTACGAGCAGTACTTC. Amino acids: CASSPTLGTSGPSYEQYF. J is TRBJ2-7 and V is TRBV5-1, with 11 bases identical to TRBD2. Unmatched junction bases numbered 13, after V lost 4 bases and J lost 1 base. Germline CDR1 reads SGHRS; CDR2 reads YFSETQ. This CDR3 comprises 18 residues.

The chain carries TRBV4-1 and TRBJ2-7, with 9 bases identical to TRBD2. The CDR3 is 17 residues long. Germline-derived CDR1 and CDR2 are MGHRA and YSYEKL. Trimming removed 0 bases from V and 1 base from J; junction bases left unmatched: 7. CDR3 nucleotide sequence: TGCGCCAGCAGCCAAGATAGGGCTAGCGGGATATCCTACGAGCAGTACTTC. The encoded protein is CASSQDRASGISYEQYF.

CDR3 residues: CASAGGENTEAFF. CDR3 bases: TGTGCCAGCGCCGGGGGGGAGAACACTGAAGCTTTCTTT. The chain combines TRBV18 with TRBJ1-1; D might be TRBD1 (5 bases). The CDR3 spans 13 residues. Germline loops: CDR1 KGHSH, CDR2 LQKENI. The V gene lost 8 bases and the J gene lost 1 base, with 11 bases spanning the gap.

The rearrangement links TRBV30 to TRBJ2-1, with 8 bases matching TRBD2. CDR1 and CDR2 from the germline V gene are GTSNPN and SVGIG (reference sequence). J lost 2 bases, V lost 1 base, and 4 bases had no gene match. This CDR3 has 15 amino acids. The CDR3 sequence: CAWSEVGGAYNEQFF. The CDR3 nucleotides are TGTGCCTGGAGTGAGGTCGGGGGGGCCTACAATGAGCAGTTCTTC.

The chain uses TRBV28 and TRBJ2-2; TRBD1 is a possible D gene (7 bases). The CDR3 is made up of 17 amino acids. V lost 5 bases to trimming and J lost 5 bases, with 21 bases between them. Germline loops: CDR1 MDHEN, CDR2 SYDVKM. The CDR3 region has the DNA TGTGCCAGCAGTCCTTATATGCGGACAGGAGGGACCGGGGAGCTGTTTTTT. Its translation: CASSPYMRTGGTGELFF.

The chain joins TRBV7-6 to TRBJ2-1; 10 bases are shared with TRBD2. Germline values: CDR1 SGHVS, CDR2 FNYEAQ. The CDR3 covers 17 residues. V lost 2 bases and J lost 5; bases outside the gene matches: 9. Here the CDR3 reads CASSLPRAGGRNNEQFF. CDR3 nucleotides: TGTGCCAGCAGCTTACCTCGAGCGGGAGGGCGTAACAATGAGCAGTTCTTC. Filled out from reference TRBV7-6 and TRBJ2-1, the complete variable domain reads GAGVSQSPRYKVTKRGQDVALRCDPISGHVSLYWYRQALGQGPEFLTYFNYEAQQDKSGLPNDRFSAERPEGSISTLTIQRTEQRDSAMYRCASSLPRAGGRNNEQFFGPGTRLTVL.

The CDR3 here is CASSSGGVRRTNLYEQYF. DNA for the CDR3: TGTGCCAGCAGCTCCGGTGGGGTTCGTCGGACTAACCTCTACGAGCAGTACTTC. V usage is TRBV7-2 and J usage is TRBJ2-7, with D maybe TRBD2 (6 bases). Per the germline V gene, CDR1 is SGHTA and CDR2 is FQGNSA. The CDR3 spans 18 residues. V was cut by 4 bases and J by 3 bases, with 25 bases left in between.

The genes are TRBV12-3 or TRBV12-4 and TRBJ2-7; the D is unclear. V was clipped by 6 bases and J by 7 bases, with 16 bases between them. This CDR3 region has 13 residues. The CDR3 loop reads CASRRSDVPEQYF. For the CDR3, the DNA is TGTGCCAGCAGGAGGTCCGACGTGCCTGAGCAGTACTTC.

The chain combines TRBV5-4 with TRBJ2-7; D is perhaps TRBD1 (6 bases). Trimming left V 2 bases short and J 0 bases short, with 12 bases between. The germline V gene has CDR1 SGHNT and CDR2 YYREEE (reference sequence). The CDR3 totals 15 residues. The CDR3 nucleotides read TGTGCCAGCAGCTTTCGGACAGCCGGCTCCTACGAGCAGTACTTC. This encodes CASSFRTAGSYEQYF. The entire variable domain, with the rest obtained from reference TRBV5-4 and TRBJ2-7, is as follows: ETGVTQSPTHLIKTRGQQVTLRCSSQSGHNTVSWYQQALGQGPQFIFQYYREEENGRGNFPPRFSGLQFPNYSSELNVNALELDDSALYLCASSFRTAGSYEQYFGPGTRLTVT.

The rearrangement uses TRBV19 and TRBJ1-1; the D gene is possibly TRBD1 (5 bases). Germline V gene sequence: CDR1 LNHDA, CDR2 SQIVND (reference sequence). The CDR3 has 14 amino acids. The V end was cut by 7 bases, the J end by 1 base, with 13 bases between. CDR3 region: CASTNTGGNTEAFF. Here the CDR3 DNA reads TGTGCCAGTACCAATACGGGGGGGAACACTGAAGCTTTCTTT.

The J gene is TRBJ1-1, the V gene TRBV19; the D is unclear. Germline-derived CDR1 and CDR2 are LNHDA and SQIVND (reference sequence). V lost 1 base and J 7 bases, leaving 7 bases between the germline ends. The CDR3 sequence is 12 residues long. The CDR3 DNA reads TGTGCCAGTAGTATAGGTGCAGGTGAAGCTTTCTTT. This gives the protein CASSIGAGEAFF.

The chain links TRBV4-2 to TRBJ2-7, with 9 bases matching TRBD1. There are 15 residues in the CDR3. With V trimmed by 3 bases and J by 3 bases, 6 bases remained unmatched. Germline CDR1 and CDR2: LGHNA and YNFKEQ. The CDR3 protein is CASSQGDRGFYEQYF. The CDR3, as DNA: TGTGCCAGCAGCCAGGGAGACAGGGGGTTCTACGAGCAGTACTTC.

The rearrangement links TRBV7-9 to TRBJ2-4; no reliable D call. Trimming shortened V by 1 base and J by 0 bases, and 7 bases separated the two germline ends. The V gene's germline CDR1 is SEHNR and CDR2 FQNEAQ (reference sequence). The CDR3 contains 15 residues. The CDR3 DNA reads as TGTGCCAGCAGCTTAGATAGCCTAGCCAAAAACATTCAGTACTTC. As protein: CASSLDSLAKNIQYF. Drawing the rest from reference TRBV7-9 and TRBJ2-4, the complete variable domain is DTGVSQNPRHKITKRGQNVTFRCDPISEHNRLYWYRQTLGQGPEFLTYFQNEAQLEKSRLLSDRFSAERPKGSFSTLEIQRTEQGDSAMYLCASSLDSLAKNIQYFGAGTRLSVL.

The V gene is TRBV15, the J gene TRBJ1-4; TRBD1 might be the D (6 bases). This CDR3 comprises 18 residues. Germline CDR1 is LNHNV and CDR2 is YYDKDF (reference sequence). Trimming took off 1 base at V and 1 base at J, with 16 bases between the two ends. CDR3 sequence (DNA): TGTGCCACCAGCAGAGGGGGGCAGAGGAGCGGAACTAATGAAAAACTGTTTTTT. Protein product: CATSRGGQRSGTNEKLFF.

This chain links TRBV7-8 with TRBJ2-1; 9 nucleotides align to TRBD2. Germline loops: CDR1 SGHVS, CDR2 FQNEAQ. Trimming took 6 bases from V and 3 from J; bases not matched to a gene: 9. The CDR3 extends over 16 amino acids. CDR3 residues: CASSSGRLAVYNEQFF. The CDR3 coding sequence is TGTGCCAGCAGTTCAGGCAGACTAGCGGTCTACAATGAGCAGTTCTTC.